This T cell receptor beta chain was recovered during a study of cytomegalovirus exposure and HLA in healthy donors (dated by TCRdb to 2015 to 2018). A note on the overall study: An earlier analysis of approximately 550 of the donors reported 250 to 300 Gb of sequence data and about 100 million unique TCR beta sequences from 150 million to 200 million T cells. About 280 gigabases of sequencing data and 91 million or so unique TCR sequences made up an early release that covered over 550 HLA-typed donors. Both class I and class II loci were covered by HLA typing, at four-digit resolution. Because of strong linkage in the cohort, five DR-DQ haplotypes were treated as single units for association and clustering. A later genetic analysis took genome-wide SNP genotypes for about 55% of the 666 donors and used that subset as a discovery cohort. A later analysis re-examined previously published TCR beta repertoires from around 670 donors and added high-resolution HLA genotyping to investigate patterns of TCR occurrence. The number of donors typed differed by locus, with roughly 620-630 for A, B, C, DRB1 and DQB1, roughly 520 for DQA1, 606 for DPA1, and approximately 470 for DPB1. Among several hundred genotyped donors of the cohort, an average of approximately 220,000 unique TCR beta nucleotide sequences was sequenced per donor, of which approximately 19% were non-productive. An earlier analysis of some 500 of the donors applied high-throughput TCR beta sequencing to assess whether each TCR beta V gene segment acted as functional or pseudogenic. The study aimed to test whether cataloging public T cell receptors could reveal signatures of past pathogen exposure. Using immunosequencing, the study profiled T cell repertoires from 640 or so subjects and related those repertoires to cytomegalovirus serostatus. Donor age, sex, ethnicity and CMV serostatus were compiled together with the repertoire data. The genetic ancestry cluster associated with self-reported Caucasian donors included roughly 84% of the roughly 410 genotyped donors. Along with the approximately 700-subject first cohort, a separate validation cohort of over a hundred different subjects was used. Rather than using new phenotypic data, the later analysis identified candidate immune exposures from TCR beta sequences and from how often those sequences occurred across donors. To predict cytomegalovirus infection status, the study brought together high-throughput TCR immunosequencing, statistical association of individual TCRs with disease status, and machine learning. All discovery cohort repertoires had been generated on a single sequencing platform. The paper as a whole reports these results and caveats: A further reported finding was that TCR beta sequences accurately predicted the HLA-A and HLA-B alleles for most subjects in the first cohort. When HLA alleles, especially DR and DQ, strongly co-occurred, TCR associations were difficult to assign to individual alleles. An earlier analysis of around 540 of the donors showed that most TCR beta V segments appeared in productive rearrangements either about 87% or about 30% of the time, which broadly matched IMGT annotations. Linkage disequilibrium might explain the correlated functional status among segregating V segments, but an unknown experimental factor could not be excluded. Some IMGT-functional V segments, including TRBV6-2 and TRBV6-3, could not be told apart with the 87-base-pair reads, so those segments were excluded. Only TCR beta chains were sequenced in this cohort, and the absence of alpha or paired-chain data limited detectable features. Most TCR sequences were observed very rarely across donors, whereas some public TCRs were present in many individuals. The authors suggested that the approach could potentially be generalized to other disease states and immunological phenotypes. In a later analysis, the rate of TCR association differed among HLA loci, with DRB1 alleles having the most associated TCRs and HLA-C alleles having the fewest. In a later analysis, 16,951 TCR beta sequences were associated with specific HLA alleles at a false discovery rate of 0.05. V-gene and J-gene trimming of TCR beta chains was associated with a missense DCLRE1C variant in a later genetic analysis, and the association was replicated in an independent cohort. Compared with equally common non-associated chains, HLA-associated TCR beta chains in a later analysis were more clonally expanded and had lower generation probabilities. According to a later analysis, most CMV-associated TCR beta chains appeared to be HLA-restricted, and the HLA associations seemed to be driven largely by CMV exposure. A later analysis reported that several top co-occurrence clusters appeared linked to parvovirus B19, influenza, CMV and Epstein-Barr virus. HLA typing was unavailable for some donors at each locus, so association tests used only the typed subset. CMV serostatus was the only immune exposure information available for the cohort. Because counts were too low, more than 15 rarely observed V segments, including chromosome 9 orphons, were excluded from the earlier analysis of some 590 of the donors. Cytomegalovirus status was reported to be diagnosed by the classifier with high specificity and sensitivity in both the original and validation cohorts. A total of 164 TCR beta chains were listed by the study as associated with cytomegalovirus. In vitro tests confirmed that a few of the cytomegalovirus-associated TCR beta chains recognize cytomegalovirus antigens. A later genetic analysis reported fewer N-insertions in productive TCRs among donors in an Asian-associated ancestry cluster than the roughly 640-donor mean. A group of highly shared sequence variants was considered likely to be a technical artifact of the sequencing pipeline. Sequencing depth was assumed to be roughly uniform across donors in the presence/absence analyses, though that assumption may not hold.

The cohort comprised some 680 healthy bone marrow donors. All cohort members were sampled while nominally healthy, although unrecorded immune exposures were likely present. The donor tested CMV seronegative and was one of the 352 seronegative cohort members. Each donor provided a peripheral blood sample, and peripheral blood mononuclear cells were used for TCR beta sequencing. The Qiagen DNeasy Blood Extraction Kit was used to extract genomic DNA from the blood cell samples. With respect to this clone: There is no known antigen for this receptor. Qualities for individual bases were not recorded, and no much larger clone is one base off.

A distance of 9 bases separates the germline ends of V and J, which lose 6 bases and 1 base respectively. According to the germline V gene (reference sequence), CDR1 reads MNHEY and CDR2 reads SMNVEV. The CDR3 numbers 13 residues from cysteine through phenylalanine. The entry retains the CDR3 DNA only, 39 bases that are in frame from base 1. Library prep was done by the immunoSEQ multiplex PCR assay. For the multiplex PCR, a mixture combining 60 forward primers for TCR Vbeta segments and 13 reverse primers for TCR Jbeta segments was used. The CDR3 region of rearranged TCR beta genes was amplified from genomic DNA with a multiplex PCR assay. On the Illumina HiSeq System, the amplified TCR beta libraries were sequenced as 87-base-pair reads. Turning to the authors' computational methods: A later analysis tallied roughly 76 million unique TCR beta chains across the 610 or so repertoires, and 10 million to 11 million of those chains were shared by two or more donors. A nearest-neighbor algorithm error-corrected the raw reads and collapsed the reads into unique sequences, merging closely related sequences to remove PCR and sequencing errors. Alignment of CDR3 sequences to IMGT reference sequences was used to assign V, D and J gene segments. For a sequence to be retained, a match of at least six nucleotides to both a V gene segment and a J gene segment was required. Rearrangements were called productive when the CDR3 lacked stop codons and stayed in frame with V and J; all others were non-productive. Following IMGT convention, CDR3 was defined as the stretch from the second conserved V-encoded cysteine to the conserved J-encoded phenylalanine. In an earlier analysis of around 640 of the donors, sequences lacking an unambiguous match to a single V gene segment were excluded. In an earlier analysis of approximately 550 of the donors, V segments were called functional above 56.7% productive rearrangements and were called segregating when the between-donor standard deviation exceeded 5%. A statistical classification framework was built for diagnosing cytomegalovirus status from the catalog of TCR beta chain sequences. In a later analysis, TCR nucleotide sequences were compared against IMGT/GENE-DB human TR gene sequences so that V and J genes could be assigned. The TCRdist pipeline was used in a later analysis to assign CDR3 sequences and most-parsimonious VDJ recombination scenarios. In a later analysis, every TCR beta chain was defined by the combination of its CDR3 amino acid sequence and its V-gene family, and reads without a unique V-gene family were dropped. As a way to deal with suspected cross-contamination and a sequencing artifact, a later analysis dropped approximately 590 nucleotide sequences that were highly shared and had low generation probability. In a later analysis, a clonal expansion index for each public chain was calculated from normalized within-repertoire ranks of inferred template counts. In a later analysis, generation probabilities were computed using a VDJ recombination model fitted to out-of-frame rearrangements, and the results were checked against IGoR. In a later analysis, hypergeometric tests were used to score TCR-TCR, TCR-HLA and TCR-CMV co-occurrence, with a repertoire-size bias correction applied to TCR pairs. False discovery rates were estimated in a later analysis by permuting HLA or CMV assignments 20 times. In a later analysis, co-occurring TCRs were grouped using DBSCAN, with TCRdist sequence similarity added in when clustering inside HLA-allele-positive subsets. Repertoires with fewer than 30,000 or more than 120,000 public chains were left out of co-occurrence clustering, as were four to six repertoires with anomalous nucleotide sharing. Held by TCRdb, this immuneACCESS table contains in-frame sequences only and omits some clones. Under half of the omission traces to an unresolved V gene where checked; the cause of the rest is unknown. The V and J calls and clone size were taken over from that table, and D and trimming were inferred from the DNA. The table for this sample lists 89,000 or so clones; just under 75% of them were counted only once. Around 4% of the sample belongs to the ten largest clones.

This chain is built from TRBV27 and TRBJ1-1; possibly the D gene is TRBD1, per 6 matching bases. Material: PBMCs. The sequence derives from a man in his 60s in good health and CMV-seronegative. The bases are TGTGCCAGCAGGGGGACATCGAACACTGAAGCTTTCTTT. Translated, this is CASRGTSNTEAFF.